This is a list of T cell receptor beta chains from one sample in a study of shared clonotypes between healthy human individuals. Using immunoSEQ multiplex PCR, the repertoire was profiled, and TCRdb retains in-frame clones only, with some absent. This table has under 1 million clones, 80% to 95% appearing once. The sample was naive CD8+ T cells sorted from blood. The receptors shown here come from a man younger than 40 in good health. Both conserved end residues are part of each CDR3. D genes are given only for firm matches.

J gene	V gene	D gene	CDR3 protein	CDR3 DNA
TRBJ2-1	TRBV7-8	.	CASSPDSFNEQFF	TGTGCCAGCAGCCCGGACAGCTTCAATGAGCAGTTCTTC
TRBJ1-1	TRBV27	.	CASSSGFTEAFF	TGTGCCAGCAGTTCGGGGTTCACTGAAGCTTTCTTT
TRBJ1-2	TRBV2	.	CASSGTLEGSNYGYTF	TGTGCCAGCAGCGGGACTTTGGAGGGTTCCAACTATGGCTACACCTTC
TRBJ2-2	TRBV27	.	CASSLGITGELFF	TGTGCCAGCAGTTTAGGGATAACCGGGGAGCTGTTTTTT
TRBJ2-7	TRBV7-6	TRBD2	CASSLVLAGESYEQYF	TGTGCCAGCAGCTTAGTATTAGCGGGAGAATCCTACGAGCAGTACTTC
TRBJ2-4	TRBV2	.	CASSESLDRAKNIQYF	TGTGCCAGCAGTGAATCCCTCGACAGAGCCAAAAACATTCAGTACTTC
TRBJ2-7	TRBV4-1	.	CASSSPKEGSSYEQYF	TGCGCCAGCAGCTCGCCGAAGGAGGGGAGCTCCTACGAGCAGTACTTC
TRBJ1-2	TRBV6-1	.	CASSDGPGNSYGYTF	TGTGCCAGCAGTGACGGCCCGGGAAATTCGTATGGCTACACCTTC
TRBJ1-1	TRBV9	.	CASSTQNTEAFF	TGTGCCAGCAGTACACAGAACACTGAAGCTTTCTTT
TRBJ2-7	TRBV19	.	CASSNGRAYEQYF	TGTGCCAGTAGCAACGGACGAGCCTACGAGCAGTACTTC